Here is one T cell receptor (beta chain) with its context. This clonotype was observed many times. Its cognate antigen has yet to be identified. No much larger clonotype is one base removed from it; base qualities were not supplied. Hyperthyroidism was considered stable if no progression to ophthalmopathy occurred within 18 months of follow-up. Hyperthyroidism patients were newly diagnosed, with disease duration under 2 months, and aged 18 to 65 years. Anyone with other autoimmune diseases, uncontrolled infections, pregnancy or lactation was excluded from the study. Clinical symptoms, serum thyroxine, TRAb, thyroid ultrasound and orbital computed tomography formed the basis of the diagnosis. PBMCs were isolated from 8 to 10 ml of fresh peripheral blood by Ficoll-Paque density gradient centrifugation. Trizol reagent was used to extract the total RNA, and its quality was then checked on an Agilent 2100 Bioanalyzer.

The data were obtained in a study of Graves' ophthalmopathy and Graves' hyperthyroidism (dated 2018 in TCRdb). In terms of the full investigation: Peripheral blood samples were taken at the time of initial diagnosis, before any treatment was given. T-cell repertoires of thyroid tissue and blood were compared in about six hyperthyroidism patients. In total, 135 blood samples were TCR-sequenced: 40 to 45 ophthalmopathy, some 75 hyperthyroidism and roughly 17 hyperthyroidism-to-ophthalmopathy patients. Following sampling, methimazole starting at 30 mg daily was administered to hyperthyroidism patients, and high-dose intravenous methylprednisolone was administered to ophthalmopathy patients. To explore V-J signatures that separate ophthalmopathy from hyperthyroidism, a discovery set of 95 to 100 patients was enrolled, consisting of 40 to 45 with ophthalmopathy and 57 with stable hyperthyroidism. An independent validation cohort was composed of fewer than 20 hyperthyroidism patients and around 16 patients who later progressed from hyperthyroidism to ophthalmopathy. TCR beta repertoire signatures were used to distinguish Graves' ophthalmopathy from Graves' hyperthyroidism and to predict progression to ophthalmopathy. The study at large found these results: In validation, the model predicted ophthalmopathy progression with more than 70% sensitivity and roughly 72% specificity; roughly eleven predicted patients were CT-confirmed with GO in a median of approximately six months. In cross-validation, the 13-signature model distinguished ophthalmopathy from stable hyperthyroidism with approximately 90% sensitivity and around 81% specificity, and in the test set the corresponding values were approximately 80% and 75%. No statistical method was used to set the sample size in advance, and the investigators knew which group each participant was assigned to. Among expanded thyroid clonotypes with frequency above 0.001, most also showed up in blood, which suggests that blood repertoires may reflect the thyroid immune response.

For repertoire sequencing, the TCR beta CDR3 regions were amplified from RNA transcripts. The first round was an RT-PCR using HTBI primers with the Qiagen OneStep RT-PCR kit, and this first round was followed by a second-round multiplex PCR, then size selection and purification. Libraries were sequenced paired-end with 100 bp reads on an Illumina HiSeq2000. In the authors' own workflow: Reads were processed with SOAPnuke, discarding reads with adapters, uncalled bases, mean Phred below 15, or no exact constant-primer or identifier match. COPE v1.2.5 was used to merge high-quality paired reads. Each unique nucleotide sequence was defined as a clonotype, and clonotypes were aligned to IMGT TRB V, D and J references with MiTCR v1.1. The analysis was limited to V-J combinations with a frequency above 0.0001, which together covered 99.2% of repertoires. For each V-J combination, a TCR clonal expansion and chaos score was defined as the ratio of F50 clonal expansion to chaos observed in the TCRdist matrix. Welch's t-statistics and random forest were used to narrow the features down to around twelve V-J combinations, which were then fed into a naive Bayes classifier. The similarity between thyroid and blood repertoires was quantified using the Morisita-Horn index. TCRdb handled the public reads itself, with Q25 trimming in fastp and clone calling in MiXCR, and kept productive beta chains. For every CDR3 protein sequence, its rows merge into one entry that carries the most common genes and DNA. The V and J calls and clone size come from TCRdb's table, not from the authors' own analysis. The sample table contains 300,000 to 400,000 distinct CDR3 sequences; only one count was recorded for 17% of them. 2% to 3% of the sample lies in the top ten.

The receptor was derived from an adult woman with stable Graves' hyperthyroidism. Sequencing was done on a sample of peripheral blood.

CDR3 sequence: CSARPPTSGDTGELFF. The sequenced DNA: TGCAGTGCTAGACCCCCGACTAGCGGAGACACCGGGGAGCTGTTTTTT. The chain is made from TRBV20-1 and TRBJ2-2; 9 of the junction bases match TRBD2. The CDR1 and CDR2 encoded by the germline V gene (reference sequence) are DFQATT and SNEGSKA. The junction shows trimming of 2 bases on V and 3 bases on J, and the gene matches do not reach 7 bases of it. Counted from cysteine to phenylalanine, this CDR3 has 16 amino acids. Only the CDR3 DNA stays, 48 bases, in frame from base 1.